This entry concerns a single T cell receptor beta chain. Trimming at V came to 6 bases and at J to 2 bases, leaving 5 bases not matched to a gene. CDR1 is MNHNY, CDR2 SVGAGI, per germline (reference sequence). The CDR3 consists of 16 residues. This specimen comes from a study of cytomegalovirus exposure and HLA in healthy donors. A multiplex PCR was run with 60 Vbeta primers and 13 Jbeta primers. Profiling relied on immunoSEQ multiplex PCR, and the TCRdb table lists in-frame clones only, not all of them. The ten most abundant clones cover around 0.95% of a sample with more than 200,000 clones. The sequenced sample consisted of PBMCs. This sequence originates from a woman in her twenties or thirties in good health and CMV-seropositive. This sequence joins TRBV6-6 and TRBJ2-3, with TRBD2 identical over 13 bases. The CDR3 loop reads CASSLTSGGNTDTQYF. CDR3 bases: TGTGCCAGCAGCTTGACTAGCGGGGGGAACACAGATACGCAGTATTTT.